This T cell receptor beta chain was captured in a study of high-grade serous ovarian cancer treatment subgroups. Overall study context: Mean per sample: around 13,000 reads, about 7,500 unique TCR beta rearrangements. General study points: Different patients shared almost no repertoire; same-patient tumors shared roughly 0.11 to 0.8. These tumor repertoires lack spatial information from bulk sequencing. The analyses considered CDR3 and ignored CDR1 and CDR2.

Sequencing used immunoSEQ multiplex PCR; TCRdb keeps in-frame clones, though not all of them. Among about 36,000 clones, roughly three quarters were seen once, and the ten largest hold over 3%. A remark on this clone: The antigen is undetermined.

Tumor samples were obtained before definitive surgery or chemotherapy. This CDR3 contains 17 residues. V gave up 3 bases and J gave up 3 bases, with 19 bases separating them. The germline V gene encodes CDR1 SGHRS and CDR2 YFSETQ. Sequenced sample: tumor tissue. The rearrangement uses TRBV5-1 and TRBJ2-1; D possibly corresponds to TRBD2 (5 bases). The clonotype comes from a human donor with high-grade serous ovarian cancer. The CDR3 reads CASSYPGVPLFYNEQFF. The CDR3 coding sequence is TGCGCCAGCAGCTATCCCGGGGTCCCACTGTTCTACAATGAGCAGTTCTTC. Based on the CDR3 plus reference TRBV5-1 and TRBJ2-1, the full variable domain is KAGVTQTPRYLIKTRGQQVTLSCSPISGHRSVSWYQQTPGQGLQFLFEYFSETQRNKGNFPGRFSGRQFSNSRSEMNVSTLELGDSALYLCASSYPGVPLFYNEQFFGPGTRLTVL.